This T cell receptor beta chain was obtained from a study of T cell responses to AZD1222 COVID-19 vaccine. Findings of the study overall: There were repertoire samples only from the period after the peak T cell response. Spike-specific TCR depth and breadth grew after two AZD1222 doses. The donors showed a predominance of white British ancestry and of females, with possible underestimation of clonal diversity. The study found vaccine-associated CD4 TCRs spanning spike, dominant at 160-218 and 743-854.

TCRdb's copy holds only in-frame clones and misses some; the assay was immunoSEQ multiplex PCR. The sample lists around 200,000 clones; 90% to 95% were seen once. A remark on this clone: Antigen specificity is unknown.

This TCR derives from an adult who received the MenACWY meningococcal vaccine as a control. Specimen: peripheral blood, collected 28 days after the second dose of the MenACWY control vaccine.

CDR3: CASSARTSGPTDTQYF. CDR3 in DNA: TGTGCCAGCAGCGCCCGGACTAGCGGGCCCACAGATACGCAGTATTTT. The chain couples TRBV7-6 to TRBJ2-3; 11 bases agree with TRBD2. The germline V gene encodes CDR1 SGHVS and CDR2 FNYEAQ. With V trimmed by 5 bases and J by 2 bases, 6 bases remained unmatched. The CDR3 is 16 amino acids.